Below, 13 T cell receptor beta chains from the same sample are listed, as sequenced in a study of vaccination effects on CD4 cells after COVID-19 (dated by TCRdb to about 2022). Library preparation was by the immunoSEQ multiplex PCR assay. Here the immuneACCESS table is served through TCRdb, limited to in-frame sequences with V and J called. Missing clones are a known gap in these copies; in checked studies unresolved V genes cover under half, and the rest lacks a known reason. The sample yields tens of thousands of clones; approximately 76% were counted once. Around 2.8% of the sample is held by the ten biggest clonotypes. The ViraFEST assay stimulated PBMC with viral peptide pools and then used TCR sequencing to identify antigen-specific CD4+ T cell clonotypes by expansion. After less than 13 days of culture, CD4+ T cells were isolated with the EasySep CD4+ T cell isolation kit. Healthy vaccine recipients had no prior SARS-CoV-2 infection, confirmed by negative nucleocapsid antibodies before and after vaccination.

These receptors lack a known antigen. Sample: CD4+ T cells from PBMCs cultured with HCoV-NL63 spike peptides, taken before COVID-19 vaccination. The sample's cell subset or site label, in plain terms: HCoV-NL63 spike overlapping peptide pool stimulation. The receptors shown here come from a human donor who received a COVID-19 vaccine.

This clone was detected once. V and J are TRBV29-1 and TRBJ2-3, with D perhaps given as TRBD1 or TRBD2 (5 bases each). V was pared by 3 bases and J by 8 bases, with 9 bases between. The V gene's germline CDR1 is SQVTM and CDR2 ANQGSEA. CDR3 length equals 11 residues. The CDR3 DNA reads as TGCAGCGTTGACAGGGCGGGTACGCAGTATTTT. It specifies CSVDRAGTQYF.

The genes are TRBV9 and TRBJ2-5; 7 bases match TRBD1. The V and J ends lost 4 bases and 5 bases, in that order; junction bases with no gene match: 11. The CDR3 spans 15 residues. The germline V gene has CDR1 SGDLS and CDR2 YYNGEE. The CDR3 DNA reads as TGTGCCAGCAGCATATTGACAGGGAAGGGCGAGACCCAGTACTTC. This codes for CASSILTGKGETQYF.

The chain has TRBV7-2 and TRBJ2-3; D not resolved. The CDR3 contains 13 residues. CDR1 is SGHTA and CDR2 is FQGNSA in the germline V gene. Deletions cut 0 bases from V and 4 bases from J, with 5 bases between. The CDR3 DNA follows: TGTGCCAGCAGCTTAGCTGGGCCAGATACGCAGTATTTT. Translated, it gives CASSLAGPDTQYF.

The rearrangement joins TRBV12-3 or TRBV12-4 to TRBJ2-3; D gene unclear. This CDR3 contains 11 residues. The V end was cut by 2 bases, the J end by 4 bases, with 1 base between. As DNA, the CDR3 is TGTGCCAGCAGTTTATCAGATACGCAGTATTTT. Amino acid sequence: CASSLSDTQYF.

Here the CDR3 reads CASSSRGGLQETQYF. CDR3 in DNA: TGTGCCAGCAGCTCAAGGGGGGGATTACAAGAGACCCAGTACTTC. The gene calls are TRBV7-9 and TRBJ2-5, with D possibly being TRBD2 (7 bases). V was shortened by 4 bases and J by 2 bases, with 14 bases between the two germline ends. Looked up from germline, CDR1 is SEHNR and CDR2 is FQNEAQ (reference sequence). This CDR3 has 15 amino acids. Drawing the rest from reference TRBV7-9 and TRBJ2-5, the complete variable domain is DTGVSQNPRHKITKRGQNVTFRCDPISEHNRLYWYRQTLGQGPEFLTYFQNEAQLEKSRLLSDRFSAERPKGSFSTLEIQRTEQGDSAMYLCASSSRGGLQETQYFGPGTRLLVL.

The V and J genes are TRBV6-2 or TRBV6-3 and TRBJ1-2; 11 bases are a match to TRBD1. The CDR3 has 18 amino acids. Trimming cost V 0 bases and J 0 bases; bases outside gene matches: 6. The germline CDR1 and CDR2 sequences are MNHEY and SVGEGT. The CDR3 nucleotides read TGTGCCAGCAGTTACTCGGGGACAGGGGGAATATCTAACTATGGCTACACCTTC. This encodes CASSYSGTGGISNYGYTF.

DNA of the CDR3: TGTGCCAGCAGACAGAGCGGAAGCACAGATACGCAGTATTTT. As protein: CASRQSGSTDTQYF. The genes are TRBV7-2 and TRBJ2-3; possibly TRBD2 for D (5 bases). Germline V CDR1 and CDR2: SGHTA, FQGNSA. V lost 6 bases to trimming and J lost 0 bases, with 10 bases between them. This CDR3 is 14 amino acids long.

This chain links TRBV6-2 or TRBV6-3 with TRBJ1-5; no definite D call. This CDR3 spans 14 amino acids. Trimming left V 0 bases short and J 6 bases short, with 9 bases between. Germline V lookup: CDR1 MNHEY, CDR2 SVGEGT. Here the CDR3 DNA reads TGTGCCAGCAGTTACTCAGGGAACGGTCAGCCCCAGCATTTT. It yields the protein CASSYSGNGQPQHF.

This clone turned up a few times. The gene calls are TRBV6-5 and TRBJ2-2; D ambiguous. The CDR3 consists of 13 residues. Trimming took off 6 bases at V and 0 bases at J, with 5 bases between the two ends. Germline CDR1 and CDR2: MNHEY and SVGAGI. CDR3 DNA: TGTGCCAGCAGGTGGTCGAACACCGGGGAGCTGTTTTTT. Encoded protein: CASRWSNTGELFF.

Only one count was recorded for this clone. The rearrangement uses TRBV6-5 and TRBJ2-3; D is unresolved. The CDR3 spans 12 residues. V gave up 8 bases and J gave up 0 bases, with 6 bases separating them. Germline-derived CDR1 and CDR2 are MNHEY and SVGAGI. This CDR3 is CASAVSTDTQYF. CDR3 bases: TGTGCCAGCGCGGTTAGCACAGATACGCAGTATTTT.

This chain joins TRBV27 and TRBJ2-7, with D perhaps given as TRBD1 or TRBD2 (5 bases each). The CDR3 totals 14 residues. The germline gives CDR1 MNHEY, CDR2 SMNVEV (reference sequence). Trimming stripped 4 bases from V and 3 bases from J, with 13 bases between. CDR3 coding DNA: TGTGCCAGCAGTTCACCGGGACGTAGCTACGAGCAGTACGTC. Translating it yields CASSSPGRSYEQYV.

CDR3 DNA sequence: TGTGCCAGCAGCTCCCAGGTCCCGGGGGATGGCTACACCTTC. Protein: CASSSQVPGDGYTF. This chain links TRBV5-4 with TRBJ1-2, with D maybe TRBD1 (5 bases). Germline loops: CDR1 SGHNT, CDR2 YYREEE (reference sequence). The CDR3 consists of 14 residues. Trimming pared 3 bases from V and 6 bases from J, leaving 15 bases between.

The chain carries TRBV2 and TRBJ1-4; D is unclear. CDR3 length equals 14 residues. Germline-derived CDR1 and CDR2 are SNHLY and FYNNEI. Trimming took 7 bases from V and 7 from J, leaving 16 bases between them. The CDR3 reads CASTSEGPFEKLFF. The DNA for the CDR3 is TGTGCCAGCACCTCAGAAGGGCCCTTTGAAAAACTGTTTTTT. The complete variable domain, with remaining parts taken from reference TRBV2 and TRBJ1-4, reads EPEVTQTPSHQVTQMGQEVILRCVPISNHLYFYWYRQILGQKVEFLVSFYNNEISEKSEIFDDQFSVERPDGSNFTLKIRSTKLEDSAMYFCASTSEGPFEKLFFGSGTQLSVL.